The entry that follows covers one T cell receptor (beta chain) sequence. This entry comes from a study of OX40 agonist ivuxolimab in advanced cancers. Repertoires were generated with immunoSEQ multiplex PCR, while TCRdb's copy carries only in-frame clones and drops some. The sample gives about 50,000 clones, around nine tenths of which show up once; roughly 4.4% is in the top ten. The ends were cut back, 4 bases at V and 2 bases at J, with 14 bases in the middle. Germline V CDR1 and CDR2: MNHEY, SVGAGI. The CDR3 extends over 15 amino acids. The sample in question was CD4+ or CD8+ T cells sorted from blood, obtained in a trial of the OX40 agonist ivuxolimab. The receptor's source is an adult with an advanced solid tumor such as melanoma, head and neck, liver or kidney cancer. This chain links TRBV6-5 with TRBJ1-1; a weak D match, TRBD1 (6 bases). CDR3 in amino acids: CASSSKGQINTEAFF. In DNA, the CDR3 is TGTGCCAGCAGTTCCAAAGGACAGATTAACACTGAAGCTTTCTTT.